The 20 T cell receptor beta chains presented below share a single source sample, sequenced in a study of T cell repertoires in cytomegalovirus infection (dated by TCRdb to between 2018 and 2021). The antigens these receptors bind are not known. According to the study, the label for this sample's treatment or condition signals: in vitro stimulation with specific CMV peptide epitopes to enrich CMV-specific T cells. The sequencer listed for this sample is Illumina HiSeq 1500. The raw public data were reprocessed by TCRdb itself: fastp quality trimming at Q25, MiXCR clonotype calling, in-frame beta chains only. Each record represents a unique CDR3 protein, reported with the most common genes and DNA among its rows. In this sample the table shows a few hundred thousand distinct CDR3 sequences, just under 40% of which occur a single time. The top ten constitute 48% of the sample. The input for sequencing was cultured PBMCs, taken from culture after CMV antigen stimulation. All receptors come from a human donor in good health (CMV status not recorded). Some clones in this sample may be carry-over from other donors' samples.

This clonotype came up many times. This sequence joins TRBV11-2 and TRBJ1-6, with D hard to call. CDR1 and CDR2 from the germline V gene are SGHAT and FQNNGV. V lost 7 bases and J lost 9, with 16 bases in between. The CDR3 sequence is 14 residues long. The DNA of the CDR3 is TGTGCCAGCACCCACCTCACGGCGGGTTCACCCCTCCACTTT. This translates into CASTHLTAGSPLHF.

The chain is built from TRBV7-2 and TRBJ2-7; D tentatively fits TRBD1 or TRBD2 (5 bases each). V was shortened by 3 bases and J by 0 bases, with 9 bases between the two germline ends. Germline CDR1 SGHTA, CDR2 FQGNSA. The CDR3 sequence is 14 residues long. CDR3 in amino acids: CASSLGRISYEQYF. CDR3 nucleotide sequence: TGTGCCAGCAGCTTGGGACGGATCTCCTACGAGCAGTACTTC.

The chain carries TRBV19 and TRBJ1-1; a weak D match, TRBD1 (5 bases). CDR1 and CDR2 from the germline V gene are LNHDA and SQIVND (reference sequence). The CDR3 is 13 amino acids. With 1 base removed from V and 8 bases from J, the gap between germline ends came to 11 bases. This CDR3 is CASSIVWGKEAFF. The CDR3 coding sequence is TGTGCCAGTAGTATAGTGTGGGGGAAAGAAGCTTTCTTT.

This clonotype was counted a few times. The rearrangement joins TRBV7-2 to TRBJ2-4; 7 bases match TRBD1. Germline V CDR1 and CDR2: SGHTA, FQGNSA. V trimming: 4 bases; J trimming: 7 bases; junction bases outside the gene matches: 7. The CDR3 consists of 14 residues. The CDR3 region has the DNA TGTGCCAGCAGCTCTTCGACAGGGCGGAACATTCAGTACTTC. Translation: CASSSSTGRNIQYF.

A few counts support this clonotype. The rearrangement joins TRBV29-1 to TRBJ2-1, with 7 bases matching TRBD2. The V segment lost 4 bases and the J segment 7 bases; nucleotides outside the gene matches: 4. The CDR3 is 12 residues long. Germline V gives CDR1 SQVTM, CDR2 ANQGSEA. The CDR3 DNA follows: TGCAGCGTTGTGGGGGGGAGGAATGAGCAGTTCTTC. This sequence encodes CSVVGGRNEQFF.

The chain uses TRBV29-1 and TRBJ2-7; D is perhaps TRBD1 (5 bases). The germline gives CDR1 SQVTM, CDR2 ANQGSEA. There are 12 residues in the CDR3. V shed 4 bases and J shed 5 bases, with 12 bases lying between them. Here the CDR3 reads CSVVRARDEQYF. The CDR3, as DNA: TGCAGCGTTGTTAGGGCCAGGGACGAGCAGTACTTC.

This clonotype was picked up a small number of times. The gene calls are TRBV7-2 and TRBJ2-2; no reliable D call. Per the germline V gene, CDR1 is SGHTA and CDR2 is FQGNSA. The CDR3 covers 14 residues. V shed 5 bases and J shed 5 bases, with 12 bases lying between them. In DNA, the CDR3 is TGTGCCAGCAGCCGATTTACACCGACCGGGGAGCTGTTTTTT. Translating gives CASSRFTPTGELFF.

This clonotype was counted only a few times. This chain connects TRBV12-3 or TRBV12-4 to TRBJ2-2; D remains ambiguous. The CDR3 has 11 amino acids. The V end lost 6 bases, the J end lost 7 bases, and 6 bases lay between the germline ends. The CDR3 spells CASSPFGELFF. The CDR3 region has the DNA TGTGCCAGCAGCCCTTTCGGGGAGCTGTTTTTT.

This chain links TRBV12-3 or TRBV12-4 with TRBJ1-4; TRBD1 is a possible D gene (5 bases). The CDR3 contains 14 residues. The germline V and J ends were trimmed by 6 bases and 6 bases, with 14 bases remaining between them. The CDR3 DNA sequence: TGTGCCAGCAGCCCTCGGGGGGTGGATGAAAAACTGTTTTTT. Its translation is CASSPRGVDEKLFF.

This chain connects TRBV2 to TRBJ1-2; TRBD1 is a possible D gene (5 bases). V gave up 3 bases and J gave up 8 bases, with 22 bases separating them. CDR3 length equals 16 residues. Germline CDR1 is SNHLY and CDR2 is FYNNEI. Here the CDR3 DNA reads TGTGCCAGCAGTGACTCCAGGGAGGGGCCGGCGGCGGGCTACACCTTC. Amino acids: CASSDSREGPAAGYTF.

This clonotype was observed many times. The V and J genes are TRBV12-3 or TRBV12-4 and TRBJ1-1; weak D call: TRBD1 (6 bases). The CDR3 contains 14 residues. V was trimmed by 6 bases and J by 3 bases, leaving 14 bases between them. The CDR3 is CASRYRRGDTEAFF. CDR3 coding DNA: TGTGCCAGCAGGTATCGAAGGGGGGACACTGAAGCTTTCTTT.

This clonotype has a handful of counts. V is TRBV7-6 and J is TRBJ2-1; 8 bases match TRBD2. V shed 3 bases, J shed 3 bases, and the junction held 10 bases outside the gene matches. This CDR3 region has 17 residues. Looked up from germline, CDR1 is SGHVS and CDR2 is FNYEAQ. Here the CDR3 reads CASSFRSGRDYYNEQFF. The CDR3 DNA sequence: TGTGCCAGCAGCTTTAGGAGCGGGAGAGACTACTACAATGAGCAGTTCTTC. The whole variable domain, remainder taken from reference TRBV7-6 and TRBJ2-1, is GAGVSQSPRYKVTKRGQDVALRCDPISGHVSLYWYRQALGQGPEFLTYFNYEAQQDKSGLPNDRFSAERPEGSISTLTIQRTEQRDSAMYRCASSFRSGRDYYNEQFFGPGTRLTVL.

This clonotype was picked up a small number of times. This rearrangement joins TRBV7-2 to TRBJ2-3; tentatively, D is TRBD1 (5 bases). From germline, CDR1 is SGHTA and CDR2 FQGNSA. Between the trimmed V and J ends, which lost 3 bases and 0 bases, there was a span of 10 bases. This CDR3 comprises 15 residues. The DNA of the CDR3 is TGTGCCAGCAGCTTTAGGGGCCACAGCACAGATACGCAGTATTTT. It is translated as CASSFRGHSTDTQYF.

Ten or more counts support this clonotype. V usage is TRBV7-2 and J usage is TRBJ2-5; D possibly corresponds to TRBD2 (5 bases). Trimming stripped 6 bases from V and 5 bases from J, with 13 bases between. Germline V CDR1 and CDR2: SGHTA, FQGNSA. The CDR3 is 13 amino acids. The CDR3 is CASSSLAKETQYF. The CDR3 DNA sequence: TGTGCCAGCAGTTCTCTAGCTAAGGAGACCCAGTACTTC.

CDR3 bases: TGTGCCAGCAGTTTAGGGGACTCCTACTACGAGCAGTACTTC. It encodes CASSLGDSYYEQYF. The gene calls are TRBV12-3 or TRBV12-4 and TRBJ2-7, with D possibly being TRBD2 (6 bases). The V end lost 1 base, the J end lost 3 bases, and 10 bases lay between the germline ends. This CDR3 has 14 residues.

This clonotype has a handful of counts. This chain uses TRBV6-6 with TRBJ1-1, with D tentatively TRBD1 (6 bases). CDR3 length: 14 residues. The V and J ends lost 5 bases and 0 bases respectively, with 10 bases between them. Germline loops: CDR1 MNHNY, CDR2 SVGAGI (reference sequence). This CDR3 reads CASSVGGMNTEAFF. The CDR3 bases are TGTGCCAGCAGTGTAGGGGGGATGAACACTGAAGCTTTCTTT.

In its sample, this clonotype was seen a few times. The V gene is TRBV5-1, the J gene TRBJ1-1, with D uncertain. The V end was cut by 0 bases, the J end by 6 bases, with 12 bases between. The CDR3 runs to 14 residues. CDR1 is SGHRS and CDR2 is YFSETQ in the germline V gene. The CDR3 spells CASSLAWGRSEAFF. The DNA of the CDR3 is TGCGCCAGCAGCTTGGCTTGGGGAAGATCTGAAGCTTTCTTT.

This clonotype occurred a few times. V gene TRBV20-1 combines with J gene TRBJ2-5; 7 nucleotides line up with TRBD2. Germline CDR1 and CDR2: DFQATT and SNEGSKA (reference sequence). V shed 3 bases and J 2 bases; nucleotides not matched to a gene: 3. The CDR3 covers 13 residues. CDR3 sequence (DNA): TGCAGTGCTAGTCTCGGGGGGCAAGAGACCCAGTACTTC. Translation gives CSASLGGQETQYF.

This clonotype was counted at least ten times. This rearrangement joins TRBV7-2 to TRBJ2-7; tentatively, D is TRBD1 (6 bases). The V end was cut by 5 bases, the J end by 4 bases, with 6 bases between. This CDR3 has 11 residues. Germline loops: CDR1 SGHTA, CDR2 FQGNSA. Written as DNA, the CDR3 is TGTGCCAGCAGCACAGGGTACGAGCAGTACTTC. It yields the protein CASSTGYEQYF.

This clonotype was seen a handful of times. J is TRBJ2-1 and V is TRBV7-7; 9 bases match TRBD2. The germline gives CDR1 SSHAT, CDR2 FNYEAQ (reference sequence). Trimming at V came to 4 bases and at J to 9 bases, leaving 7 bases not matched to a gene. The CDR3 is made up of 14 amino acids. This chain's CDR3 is CASSSTSGPTEQFF. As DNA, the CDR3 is TGTGCCAGCAGCTCGACTAGCGGCCCAACTGAGCAGTTCTTC.